This T cell receptor beta chain was sequenced during a study of shared clonotypes between healthy human individuals. This CDR3 is built from 14 residues. CDR1 and CDR2 (germline): SQVTM, ANQGSEA. V was clipped by 7 bases and J by 3 bases; unmatched bases: 7. In the authors' methods: Junction-only sequences without quality scores were provided by ImmunoSEQ, so filtering was different. The method was immunoSEQ multiplex PCR; TCRdb's version includes in-frame clones alone and lacks a portion of them. Clonal size and the V and J genes are those of that table, whereas D and trimming came from the DNA. The data hold around 2.1 million clones, with roughly 91% observed a single time. Naive CD8 isolation took CD45RO-negative cells positively selected for CCR7 and excluded terminally differentiated effector memory CD45RA+ cells.

Specimen: naive CD8+ T cells from PBMCs. V and J are TRBV29-1 and TRBJ1-2; TRBD1 matches 11 bases. The clonotype originates from a man aged 18 to 29 in good health. Some clones in this sample may be carry-over from other donors' samples. CDR3: CSDAGTGGDYGYTF. CDR3 coding DNA: TGCAGCGACGCCGGGACAGGGGGAGACTATGGCTACACCTTC.